Following are 27 T cell receptor beta chains from one sample sequenced in a study of blood T cell repertoires in COVID-19. The method was immunoSEQ multiplex PCR; TCRdb's version includes in-frame clones alone and lacks a portion of them. The sample lists around 70,000 clones, 82% occurring once. Sample: peripheral blood. The receptors shown here come from a man between 60 and 75 years old with acute or convalescent COVID-19.

The rearrangement joins TRBV5-1 to TRBJ2-2, with 8 bases matching TRBD2. CDR3 length equals 16 residues. In germline, CDR1 is SGHRS, CDR2 YFSETQ. Trimming removed 6 bases from V and 0 bases from J; junction bases left unmatched: 7. CDR3 DNA: TGCGCCAGCAAAGCAAGCGGGGGCGCGAACACCGGGGAGCTGTTTTTT. Translation gives CASKASGGANTGELFF.

The chain carries TRBV6-2 or TRBV6-3 and TRBJ1-2; D might be TRBD1 (5 bases). CDR1 is MNHEY and CDR2 is SVGEGT in the germline V gene. CDR3 length: 14 residues. The V and J ends lost 2 bases and 4 bases respectively, with 11 bases between them. CDR3 amino acids: CASSYPGGAYGYTF. The CDR3 coding sequence is TGTGCCAGCAGTTACCCCGGGGGTGCCTATGGCTACACCTTC.

This clone was recorded a few times. The chain joins TRBV3-1 (or the pseudogene TRBV3-2) to TRBJ1-1, with a possible D match to TRBD1 (5 bases). The CDR3 contains 12 residues. The germline CDR1 and CDR2 sequences are LGHDT and YNNKEL (reference sequence). V lost 1 base to trimming and J lost 8 bases, with 8 bases between them. This CDR3 is CASSQAQGEAFF. The CDR3 coding sequence is TGTGCCAGCAGCCAAGCGCAGGGAGAAGCTTTCTTT.

The CDR3 is CASSRGQGGNNSPLHF. CDR3 nucleotide sequence: TGCGCCAGCAGCAGAGGACAGGGAGGAAATAATTCACCCCTCCACTTT. The rearrangement uses TRBV4-3 and TRBJ1-6; 8 bases match TRBD1. The CDR3 length is 16 residues. CDR1 and CDR2 from the germline V gene are LGHNA and YSLEER. Trimming at V came to 5 bases and at J to 5 bases, leaving 8 bases not matched to a gene.

This chain connects TRBV5-4 to TRBJ2-5, with D unclear. Germline CDR1 reads SGHNT; CDR2 reads YYREEE (reference sequence). The CDR3 totals 12 residues. Trimming took 0 bases from V and 2 from J, leaving 2 bases between them. The CDR3 region has the DNA TGTGCCAGCAGCTTGGCTCAAGAGACCCAGTACTTC. Translated: CASSLAQETQYF.

The chain joins TRBV7-2 to TRBJ1-1, with a possible D match to TRBD1 (5 bases). V gave up 6 bases and J gave up 7 bases, with 12 bases separating them. The CDR3 contains 12 residues. Germline values: CDR1 SGHTA, CDR2 FQGNSA. CDR3 bases: TGTGCCAGCAGTTCGCGGCAGGGTGAAGCTTTCTTT. This translates into CASSSRQGEAFF.

This clone appeared once. The V gene is TRBV19, the J gene TRBJ2-2, with 7 positions matching TRBD1. The CDR3 extends over 14 amino acids. Germline-derived CDR1 and CDR2 are LNHDA and SQIVND (reference sequence). V was clipped by 6 bases and J by 3 bases; unmatched bases: 4. The chain's CDR3 is CASSPGQHTGELFF. Here the CDR3 DNA reads TGTGCCAGTAGCCCGGGACAGCACACCGGGGAGCTGTTTTTT. Using reference TRBV19 and TRBJ2-2 for the parts outside the CDR3, the full variable domain is DGGITQSPKYLFRKEGQNVTLSCEQNLNHDAMYWYRQDPGQGLRLIYYSQIVNDFQKGDIAEGYSVSREKKESFPLTVTSAQKNPTAFYLCASSPGQHTGELFFGEGSRLTVL.

The V gene is TRBV27, the J gene TRBJ2-7; D perhaps matches TRBD1 (6 bases). Germline CDR1 MNHEY, CDR2 SMNVEV (reference sequence). The CDR3 contains 13 residues. Trimming pared 11 bases from V and 2 bases from J, leaving 16 bases between. The chain's CDR3 is CALQGFQTYEQYV. DNA of the CDR3: TGTGCCCTCCAGGGGTTCCAAACCTACGAGCAGTACGTC.

The rearrangement joins TRBV7-8 to TRBJ1-4; the D gene is possibly TRBD1 (5 bases). The CDR3 length is 13 residues. Germline values: CDR1 SGHVS, CDR2 FQNEAQ. Trimming left V 5 bases short and J 9 bases short, with 13 bases between. DNA of the CDR3: TGTGCCAGCAGCGTGGCAGGGATGAAAAAACTGTTTTTT. Its protein product is CASSVAGMKKLFF.

The chain carries TRBV19 and TRBJ1-5; possible D gene TRBD1, 5 bases. The germline gives CDR1 LNHDA, CDR2 SQIVND (reference sequence). Between the trimmed V and J ends, which lost 0 bases and 6 bases, there was a span of 15 bases. The CDR3 length is 16 residues. Written as DNA, the CDR3 is TGTGCCAGTAGTATAGAGCGGGGCCCCCGGGGTCAGCCCCAGCATTTT. It codes for CASSIERGPRGQPQHF.

CDR3 region: CASGSLHYEQYV. CDR3 coding DNA: TGTGCCAGTGGGAGTTTGCATTACGAGCAGTACGTC. The chain carries TRBV6-5 and TRBJ2-7, with D possibly being TRBD2 (5 bases). CDR3 length equals 12 residues. Trimming left V 9 bases short and J 4 bases short, with 13 bases between. Germline CDR1 MNHEY, CDR2 SVGAGI.

The rearrangement uses TRBV5-4 and TRBJ1-1, with 7 bases fitting TRBD1. Germline-derived CDR1 and CDR2 are SGHNT and YYREEE (reference sequence). This CDR3 has 16 amino acids. Trimming took 4 bases from V and 1 from J; bases not matched to a gene: 10. The CDR3, as DNA: TGTGCCAGCAGCAGAGGTAGACAGGGAGGGAACACTGAAGCTTTCTTT. Encoded protein: CASSRGRQGGNTEAFF.

This chain joins TRBV2 and TRBJ1-1; D gene ambiguous. The germline V and J ends were trimmed by 1 base and 7 bases, with 10 bases remaining between them. The germline CDR1 and CDR2 sequences are SNHLY and FYNNEI. The CDR3 covers 13 residues. CDR3 in DNA: TGTGCCAGCAGTGAAGAGGCGGGCAGTGAAGCTTTCTTT. This codes for CASSEEAGSEAFF.

The V and J genes are TRBV3-1 (or the pseudogene TRBV3-2) and TRBJ1-1, with 8 bases matching TRBD1. With V trimmed by 4 bases and J by 4 bases, 5 bases remained unmatched. Germline CDR1 LGHDT, CDR2 YNNKEL (reference sequence). The length of the CDR3 is 14 residues. Written as DNA, the CDR3 is TGTGCCAGCAGCCGAAAACAGGGGGTCACTGAAGCTTTCTTT. Translating gives CASSRKQGVTEAFF.

The V gene is TRBV2, the J gene TRBJ1-5, with 7 bases lining up with TRBD1. The V segment lost 2 bases and the J segment 2 bases; nucleotides outside the gene matches: 3. The CDR3 has 15 residues. Per germline, CDR1 SNHLY and CDR2 FYNNEI. The CDR3 DNA sequence: TGTGCCAGCAGTGAATACGGGACAGGCAATCAGCCCCAGCATTTT. Protein: CASSEYGTGNQPQHF. The full variable domain, rest sourced from reference TRBV2 and TRBJ1-5, is EPEVTQTPSHQVTQMGQEVILRCVPISNHLYFYWYRQILGQKVEFLVSFYNNEISEKSEIFDDQFSVERPDGSNFTLKIRSTKLEDSAMYFCASSEYGTGNQPQHFGDGTRLSIL.

This clone has just a few counts. V is TRBV9 and J is TRBJ2-2; D is ambiguous. The germline gives CDR1 SGDLS, CDR2 YYNGEE. This CDR3 is built from 14 residues. The germline V and J ends were trimmed by 1 base and 3 bases, with 7 bases remaining between them. In DNA form, the CDR3 reads TGTGCCAGCAGCGTACCTCAGGACACCGGGGAGCTGTTTTTT. Its translation: CASSVPQDTGELFF.

The chain has TRBV28 and TRBJ1-2; D is unclear. The germline V gene encodes CDR1 MDHEN and CDR2 SYDVKM. CDR3 size: 12 residues. V was cut by 8 bases and J by 8 bases, with 15 bases left in between. In DNA form, the CDR3 reads TGTGCCAGCTGCTGCTCGGGAGGGGGCTACACCTTC. Its translation: CASCCSGGGYTF.

The V call is TRBV3-1 (or the pseudogene TRBV3-2), the J call TRBJ1-4; 10 bases are a match to TRBD1. This CDR3 has 17 amino acids. Germline CDR1 and CDR2: LGHDT and YNNKEL (reference sequence). V trimming: 1 base; J trimming: 7 bases; junction bases outside the gene matches: 9. The CDR3, as DNA: TGTGCCAGCAGCCAAGTCCCGGGACAGGGGTGTGTTGAAAAACTGTTTTTT. Translating gives CASSQVPGQGCVEKLFF.

The rearrangement links TRBV11-3 to TRBJ1-6, with a possible D match to TRBD1 (6 bases). Trimming took 1 base from V and 8 from J, leaving 9 bases between them. Germline V gives CDR1 SGHNT, CDR2 YENEEA. This CDR3 has 14 amino acids. CDR3 protein: CASSLVQGDSPLHF. The DNA of the CDR3 is TGTGCCAGCAGCTTAGTACAGGGAGATTCACCCCTCCACTTT.

This chain joins TRBV5-6 and TRBJ1-2; D is uncertain. Germline V gives CDR1 SGHDT, CDR2 YYEEEE. This CDR3 has 13 amino acids. The germline V and J ends were trimmed by 0 bases and 6 bases, with 9 bases remaining between them. The DNA for the CDR3 is TGTGCCAGCAGCTTGGTAAAGGGAGATGGCTACACCTTC. Its protein is CASSLVKGDGYTF.

The chain uses TRBV12-5 and TRBJ2-1; 8 bases match TRBD2. Germline-derived CDR1 and CDR2 are LGHNT and FRNRAP. The CDR3 runs to 13 residues. Germline trimming cut 8 bases from V and 2 bases from J; bases unmatched to any gene: 2. DNA for the CDR3: TGTGCTAGTCAGGGACTAGCCTACAATGAGCAGTTCTTC. This sequence encodes CASQGLAYNEQFF.

The chain is built from TRBV6-2 or TRBV6-3 and TRBJ2-6; D is unresolved. Germline CDR1 is MNHEY and CDR2 is SVGEGT. This CDR3 spans 15 amino acids. V was trimmed by 6 bases and J by 1 base, leaving 10 bases between them. In nucleotides, the CDR3 is TGTGCCAGCAGCAGAGCCGGGTCTGGGGCCAACGTCCTGACTTTC. Protein: CASSRAGSGANVLTF.

The V and J genes are TRBV19 and TRBJ1-5, with 10 bases aligning to TRBD1. The junction had 13 bases not matched to a gene; V was cut back by 5 bases and J by 6 bases. Per germline, CDR1 LNHDA and CDR2 SQIVND (reference sequence). This CDR3 is built from 17 residues. CDR3 region: CASSPRNVGQGSQPQHF. CDR3 DNA sequence: TGTGCCAGTAGTCCTAGGAACGTGGGACAGGGGAGTCAGCCCCAGCATTTT.

The rearrangement joins TRBV7-2 to TRBJ2-2; possible D gene TRBD2, 5 bases. V gave up 4 bases and J gave up 6 bases, with 15 bases separating them. This CDR3 is 15 amino acids long. The germline V gene has CDR1 SGHTA and CDR2 FQGNSA. CDR3: CASSSRGSHAGELFF. The CDR3 nucleotides are TGTGCCAGCAGCTCTCGTGGGAGCCACGCCGGGGAGCTGTTTTTT.

This clone was seen a few times. V and J are TRBV7-2 and TRBJ2-7, with 7 bases aligning to TRBD1. The germline CDR1 and CDR2 sequences are SGHTA and FQGNSA. V was clipped by 1 base and J by 3 bases; unmatched bases: 9. This CDR3 comprises 16 residues. The CDR3 nucleotides are TGTGCCAGCAGCTTAGAATCGGCACAGGGGTACTACGAGCAGTACTTC. The encoded protein is CASSLESAQGYYEQYF. Based on the CDR3 plus reference TRBV7-2 and TRBJ2-7, the full variable domain is GAGVSQSPSNKVTEKGKDVELRCDPISGHTALYWYRQSLGQGLEFLIYFQGNSAPDKSGLPSDRFSAERTGGSVSTLTIQRTQQEDSAVYLCASSLESAQGYYEQYFGPGTRLTVT.

This clone was recorded once. This chain uses TRBV6-6 with TRBJ1-1; maybe TRBD1 (5 bases). The V gene lost 4 bases and the J gene lost 3 bases, with 12 bases spanning the gap. The CDR3 contains 14 residues. Looked up from germline, CDR1 is MNHNY and CDR2 is SVGAGI (reference sequence). The CDR3 loop is CASSSRGKDTEAFF. The CDR3 nucleotides read TGTGCCAGCAGTTCAAGGGGAAAAGACACTGAAGCTTTCTTT.

V usage is TRBV29-1 and J usage is TRBJ1-1; 11 bases line up with TRBD1. Looked up from germline, CDR1 is SQVTM and CDR2 is ANQGSEA. The CDR3 has 18 amino acids. V was clipped by 0 bases and J by 1 base; unmatched bases: 10. CDR3 loop: CSVEDFGTGGHPNTEAFF. The CDR3 DNA reads as TGCAGCGTTGAAGATTTTGGGACAGGGGGTCATCCGAACACTGAAGCTTTCTTT.